This T cell receptor beta chain was documented in a study of post-analysis software for immune sequencing data. The study, taken as a whole, reports: Controls showed lower frequencies than patients for 4 or 5 TRBV segments, and TRBV5-6, TRBV5-1 and TRBV20-1 were among these.

This clonotype appeared a few times. Antigen: not known. The V gene lost 3 bases and the J gene lost 6 bases, with 15 bases spanning the gap. There are 14 residues in the CDR3. Germline CDR1 SGHTA, CDR2 FQGNSA. Unique molecular identifiers featured in each of the TCR beta cDNA libraries. TCRdb itself ran the PCR reads through MiXCR, one entry per CDR3 protein. The repertoire has 400,000 to 500,000 distinct CDR3 sequences, about 39% of them found once; the top ten carry around 8%. The receptor was isolated from a girl aged 2 to 9 with multiple sclerosis. The sample was blood. The rearrangement joins TRBV7-2 to TRBJ2-7, with a tentative D call TRBD1 (5 bases). CDR3 in amino acids: CASSFPIGASEQYF. CDR3 nucleotides: TGTGCCAGCAGCTTCCCAATAGGGGCATCCGAGCAGTACTTC.